This T cell receptor beta chain stems from a study of cytomegalovirus exposure and HLA in healthy donors. Findings and caveats of the study: For most TCR beta V segments, an earlier analysis put the productive rate at about 87% or about 30% of the time.

The length of the CDR3 is 12 residues. The germline V gene encodes CDR1 GTSNPN and CDR2 SVGIG (reference sequence). Trimming stripped 4 bases from V and 2 bases from J, with 9 bases between. Researchers ran the PCR with 60 Vbeta and 13 Jbeta primers. Repertoires were generated with immunoSEQ multiplex PCR, while TCRdb's copy carries only in-frame clones and drops some. The data show some 180,000 clones, roughly 80% seen once. As to this clone: Antigen unknown.

Sequenced: PBMCs. V and J are TRBV30 and TRBJ2-7; D is undetermined. The sequence came from a female donor in good health and CMV-seronegative. As DNA, the CDR3 is TGTGCCTGGACAGACAAGACCTACGAGCAGTACTTC. Protein product: CAWTDKTYEQYF.